This TCR beta chain came from a study of blood T cell repertoires in COVID-19. On the study more broadly: Sample material is recorded as cDNA or gDNA derived from T cells, B-cell-depleted T cells, or PBMCs.

This clone was counted once. Original processing methods: Using reference gene primer amplification, nucleated cell counts were estimated. TCRdb keeps only in-frame clones here, not all; method: immunoSEQ multiplex PCR. D and trimming come from the DNA, and the V and J calls and clone size come from that table. The profile shows under 250,000 clones, roughly 81% of them singletons. V was trimmed by 6 bases and J by 3 bases, leaving 17 bases between them. This CDR3 is 16 amino acids long. Germline V gene sequence: CDR1 KGHDR, CDR2 SFDVKD. The clonotype originates from a woman in her fifties or sixties with active or convalescent COVID-19. V is TRBV24-1 and J is TRBJ2-1; TRBD2 is a possible D gene (6 bases). The sequenced sample was peripheral blood. The CDR3 DNA reads TGTGCCACCAGTTACGGCCGGGGCGGGGTCTACAATGAGCAGTTCTTC. It encodes CATSYGRGGVYNEQFF.